This is a list of T cell receptor beta chains from one sample in a study of response to subunit inactivated influenza vaccine. From the RT-PCR reads, TCRdb called clonotypes with MiXCR, one entry per CDR3 protein. The sample has about 520,000 distinct CDR3 sequences; 11% are singletons. The sample here was PBMCs from blood, taken around seven weeks after vaccination. The source of these receptors is a man aged 45 to 65 who received an inactivated influenza vaccine. Both conserved end residues are trimmed from each CDR3.

j_call: TRBJ2-7; v_call: TRBV29-1; cdr3_aa: SVSDPGHKPYEQY
j_call: TRBJ1-4; v_call: TRBV15; cdr3_aa: ATEGLGEKLF
j_call: TRBJ2-7; v_call: TRBV28; cdr3_aa: ASTHPASYEQY
j_call: TRBJ2-5; v_call: TRBV7-3; cdr3_aa: ASSLTGPGARETQY
j_call: TRBJ1-5; v_call: TRBV20-1; cdr3_aa: SARDNRLTGQPQH
j_call: TRBJ2-7; v_call: TRBV28; cdr3_aa: ASSPPPGTSGSYEQY
j_call: TRBJ1-2; v_call: TRBV4-3; cdr3_aa: ASSPVVGANYGYT
j_call: TRBJ2-3; v_call: TRBV7-3; cdr3_aa: ASSLRGPRTSGSGDTQY
j_call: TRBJ2-3; v_call: TRBV6-2/TRBV6-3; cdr3_aa: ASSESGLITQY
j_call: TRBJ1-6; v_call: TRBV7-2; cdr3_aa: ASSKGSYNSPLH
j_call: TRBJ2-3; v_call: TRBV7-9; cdr3_aa: ASSFFRVDTDTQY
j_call: TRBJ2-1; v_call: TRBV24-1; cdr3_aa: ATSDTGQGARNEQF
j_call: TRBJ1-1; v_call: TRBV28; cdr3_aa: ASSLLLRMNTEAF
j_call: TRBJ1-3; v_call: TRBV3-1; cdr3_aa: ASSQGDTIY
j_call: TRBJ2-5; v_call: TRBV12-3/TRBV12-4; cdr3_aa: ASSLLLRGETQY
j_call: TRBJ2-7; v_call: TRBV29-1; cdr3_aa: SSRTSGGGEQY
j_call: TRBJ2-1; v_call: TRBV29-1; cdr3_aa: SVDLAADNEQF
j_call: TRBJ2-5; v_call: TRBV4-2; cdr3_aa: ASSQSVLAGGVVETQY
j_call: TRBJ1-2; v_call: TRBV7-9; cdr3_aa: ASSRRGRYYGYT
j_call: TRBJ2-7; v_call: TRBV5-1; cdr3_aa: ASSPRVGTYEQY
j_call: TRBJ1-5; v_call: TRBV25-1; cdr3_aa: ASSVTGMYQPQH
j_call: TRBJ2-3; v_call: TRBV7-3; cdr3_aa: ASSLNGGTDTQY
j_call: TRBJ2-7; v_call: TRBV15; cdr3_aa: ATSRRTGSYEQY
j_call: TRBJ2-7; v_call: TRBV5-1; cdr3_aa: ASRTAPGQGAYEQY
j_call: TRBJ2-7; v_call: TRBV28; cdr3_aa: ASSLGSYSYEQY
j_call: TRBJ1-5; v_call: TRBV12-3/TRBV12-4; cdr3_aa: ASRRPGATNQPQH
j_call: TRBJ1-5; v_call: TRBV20-1; cdr3_aa: SAKVPVSNQPQH
j_call: TRBJ1-2; v_call: TRBV12-3/TRBV12-4; cdr3_aa: ASSSGTGLSYT
j_call: TRBJ1-3; v_call: TRBV11-2; cdr3_aa: ASSLVAGRSGNTIY
j_call: TRBJ2-1; v_call: TRBV15; cdr3_aa: ATSRATSSYNEQF
j_call: TRBJ1-5; v_call: TRBV21-1; cdr3_aa: ASSTVGWSNQPQH
j_call: TRBJ2-3; v_call: TRBV12-3/TRBV12-4; cdr3_aa: ASSLLTGGFSTDTQY
j_call: TRBJ2-5; v_call: TRBV29-1; cdr3_aa: SVVPPGNQETQY
j_call: TRBJ2-3; v_call: TRBV12-3/TRBV12-4; cdr3_aa: ASSFVVGGRTDTQY
j_call: TRBJ2-1; v_call: TRBV6-2/TRBV6-3; cdr3_aa: ASQSVSEQF
j_call: TRBJ1-3; v_call: TRBV6-5; cdr3_aa: ASSYQPTVQHGNTIY
j_call: TRBJ2-2; v_call: TRBV28; cdr3_aa: ASSLSGQFLNTGELF
j_call: TRBJ2-7; v_call: TRBV6-5; cdr3_aa: ASSSLRDTSYEQY
j_call: TRBJ2-1; v_call: TRBV11-2; cdr3_aa: ASSRGTSGGRGHNEQF
j_call: TRBJ1-2; v_call: TRBV27; cdr3_aa: ASSLYGFISPNYGYT
j_call: TRBJ2-5; v_call: TRBV6-1; cdr3_aa: ASRPGTSAVVDTQY
j_call: TRBJ2-6; v_call: TRBV20-1; cdr3_aa: SAPNAGGANVLT